These T cell receptor beta chains were read from a single sample in a study of T-cell memory formation after mild COVID-19. TCRdb reprocessed the 5' RACE reads via MiXCR and lists one record per CDR3 protein. The data show about 210,000 distinct CDR3 sequences, 27% seen once. The sequenced material came from PBMCs or a T cell subset sorted from them (not recorded which). The receptors were gathered from an adult woman who had mild COVID-19 (a few samples of this study predate the infection). Cell type and time point are not known. The CDR3 runs from the conserved cysteine through the conserved F or W. The D gene is left open where the match is weak. Some rows have no size entry. The others give once, few or many, or a class for an expanded clone.

j_call,d_call,clone_size,v_call,cdr3_aa,cdr3_nt
TRBJ2-7,NA,NA,TRBV24-1,CATSDPQTATYEQYF,TGTGCCACCAGTGATCCCCAGACAGCGACCTACGAGCAGTACTTC
TRBJ2-1,NA,NA,TRBV5-1,CASSQDTTAYNEQFF,TGCGCCAGCAGCCAGGACACAACCGCCTACAATGAGCAGTTCTTC
TRBJ2-7,NA,NA,TRBV12-3/TRBV12-4,CASSKTLGEQYF,TGTGCCAGCAGCAAGACTCTGGGCGAGCAGTACTTC
TRBJ2-5,TRBD2,NA,TRBV7-8,CASSPIAGVRETQYF,TGTGCCAGCAGCCCCATAGCGGGAGTCAGGGAGACCCAGTACTTC
TRBJ2-7,TRBD1,NA,TRBV6-5,CASSYSSTGKDYEQYF,TGTGCCAGCAGTTACTCGTCGACAGGGAAGGACTACGAGCAGTACTTC
TRBJ2-3,NA,NA,TRBV4-2,CASSPGDQETDTQYF,TGTGCCAGCAGCCCCGGGGACCAGGAAACAGATACGCAGTATTTT
TRBJ2-5,NA,few,TRBV5-1,CASSLFGSRETQYF,TGCGCCAGCAGCTTGTTCGGAAGCAGGGAGACCCAGTACTTC
TRBJ2-7,TRBD2,NA,TRBV7-2,CASSLLGIELAVSSYEQYF,TGTGCCAGCAGCCTATTAGGAATTGAGCTAGCGGTTAGCTCCTACGAGCAGTACTTC
TRBJ1-2,NA,NA,TRBV29-1,CSVSGAEQSYGYTF,TGCAGCGTCTCCGGAGCGGAACAGAGCTATGGCTACACCTTC
TRBJ2-7,TRBD1,NA,TRBV2,CASREGQGGSYEQYF,TGTGCCAGCAGAGAGGGACAGGGGGGATCCTACGAGCAGTACTTC
TRBJ2-4,NA,NA,TRBV29-1,CSVAEGTGRHQYF,TGCAGCGTTGCCGAGGGGACGGGGAGACATCAGTACTTC
TRBJ1-1,NA,NA,TRBV6-5,CASSTPSITEAFF,TGTGCCAGCAGTACGCCGTCCATCACTGAAGCTTTCTTT
TRBJ1-5,NA,NA,TRBV4-3,CASSQDPTGPSNQPQHF,TGCGCCAGCAGCCAAGATCCTACGGGACCAAGCAATCAGCCCCAGCATTTT
TRBJ1-4,TRBD1,NA,TRBV15,CATSSRDRGKLFF,TGTGCCACCAGCAGTCGGGACAGGGGGAAACTGTTTTTT
TRBJ2-7,NA,NA,TRBV12-3/TRBV12-4,CASNMGVARYEQYF,TGTGCCAGCAATATGGGGGTGGCACGATACGAGCAGTACTTC
TRBJ2-1,TRBD2,few,TRBV12-3/TRBV12-4,CASRSSGSSEGPVYNEQFF,TGTGCCAGCAGATCTAGCGGGAGCTCCGAAGGGCCAGTCTACAATGAGCAGTTCTTC
TRBJ1-5,NA,few,TRBV7-2,CASSLGLGRSNQPQHF,TGTGCCAGCAGCTTAGGTCTAGGCCGATCGAATCAGCCCCAGCATTTT
TRBJ2-7,NA,NA,TRBV7-2,CASSLARGVYEQYF,TGTGCCAGCAGCTTAGCGAGGGGGGTCTACGAGCAGTACTTC
TRBJ2-1,NA,NA,TRBV3-1,CASSLNPGGGNEQFF,TGTGCCAGCAGCCTCAATCCTGGAGGGGGCAATGAGCAGTTCTTC
TRBJ2-7,NA,few,TRBV14,CASSQGLQRYYEQYF,TGTGCCAGCAGCCAAGGACTACAGAGGTACTACGAGCAGTACTTC
TRBJ2-3,TRBD1,NA,TRBV12-3/TRBV12-4,CASSDLRDRGVPDTQYF,TGTGCCAGCAGTGATCTCCGGGACAGGGGGGTCCCAGATACGCAGTATTTT
TRBJ1-2,NA,many,TRBV29-1,CSVETPPLGGGYTF,TGCAGCGTTGAAACCCCACCGCTGGGAGGCGGCTACACCTTC
TRBJ2-1,TRBD2,few,TRBV5-1,CASSLPSGYNEQFF,TGCGCCAGCAGCTTACCTAGCGGCTACAATGAGCAGTTCTTC
TRBJ2-3,NA,NA,TRBV20-1,CSASRATQYF,TGCAGTGCCAGCCGGGCTACGCAGTATTTT
TRBJ2-3,TRBD1,few,TRBV7-2,CASSLAYGQGGDTQYF,TGTGCCAGCAGCTTAGCCTACGGACAGGGGGGAGATACGCAGTATTTT
TRBJ2-1,TRBD2,few,TRBV4-1,CASSQEPGLAGGTLFF,TGCGCCAGCAGCCAAGAGCCGGGACTAGCGGGGGGAACGCTGTTCTTC
TRBJ1-2,NA,few,TRBV7-9,CASSLAANYGYTF,TGTGCCAGCAGCTTAGCGGCCAACTATGGCTACACCTTC